The 7 T cell receptor beta chains below all came from one sample that was sequenced in a study of blood T cell repertoires in COVID-19. Repertoires were generated with immunoSEQ multiplex PCR, while TCRdb's copy carries only in-frame clones and drops some. The sample has around 260,000 clones, approximately 88% seen once; the top ten hold 9.5% to 13%. Material for sequencing was peripheral blood. The receptors stem from an older woman with COVID-19, enrolled during active disease.

The rearrangement uses TRBV3-1 (or the pseudogene TRBV3-2) and TRBJ1-5; D might be TRBD1 (5 bases). This CDR3 has 14 amino acids. Germline V gene data show CDR1 as LGHDT and CDR2 as YNNKEL (reference sequence). Trimming stripped 3 bases from V and 6 bases from J, with 12 bases between. The CDR3 spells CASSQSTTGQPQHF. The CDR3 DNA sequence: TGTGCCAGCAGCCAGTCCACTACAGGTCAGCCCCAGCATTTT.

The chain links TRBV5-1 to TRBJ1-4; 7 positions match TRBD1. This CDR3 comprises 15 residues. Germline-derived CDR1 and CDR2 are SGHRS and YFSETQ. Trimming took 4 bases from V and 4 from J; bases not matched to a gene: 7. The CDR3: CASSRGQDNNEKLFF. Written as DNA, the CDR3 is TGCGCCAGCAGCCGCGGACAGGACAATAATGAAAAACTGTTTTTT.

The chain is built from TRBV3-1 (or the pseudogene TRBV3-2) and TRBJ2-1; D is unresolved. Germline loops: CDR1 LGHDT, CDR2 YNNKEL (reference sequence). The CDR3 runs to 13 residues. V was shortened by 3 bases and J by 5 bases, with 8 bases between the two germline ends. In nucleotides, the CDR3 is TGTGCCAGCAGCCAGACCCGGGACAATGAGCAGTTCTTC. Encoded protein: CASSQTRDNEQFF.

The genes are TRBV5-1 and TRBJ1-1, with 10 bases that match TRBD1. From germline, CDR1 is SGHRS and CDR2 YFSETQ. V dropped 2 bases and J dropped 1; count of bases not matched to a gene: 5. CDR3 length: 16 residues. The CDR3 DNA reads as TGCGCCAGCAGCTTTCTTGGGACAGGGGAGAACACTGAAGCTTTCTTT. This gives the protein CASSFLGTGENTEAFF.

The J gene is TRBJ2-7, the V gene TRBV6-1; D possibly corresponds to TRBD2 (5 bases). The CDR3 is made up of 15 amino acids. V gave up 2 bases and J gave up 1 base, with 12 bases separating them. CDR1 and CDR2 from the germline V gene are MNHNS and SASEGT. CDR3 bases: TGTGCCAGCAGTGAAAATAGAGGGAAATCCTACGAGCAGTACTTC. Amino acids: CASSENRGKSYEQYF.

This chain connects TRBV3-1 (or the pseudogene TRBV3-2) to TRBJ2-3, with TRBD2 as a possible D gene (7 bases). Germline CDR1 and CDR2: LGHDT and YNNKEL (reference sequence). CDR3 length: 15 residues. The ends were cut back, 1 base at V and 4 bases at J, with 12 bases in the middle. The CDR3 bases are TGTGCCAGCAGCCAAGCGGGGGGCAGATCAGATACGCAGTATTTT. This codes for CASSQAGGRSDTQYF.

The chain uses TRBV5-1 and TRBJ1-5; 8 bases agree with TRBD1. The CDR3 sequence is 13 residues long. The germline CDR1 and CDR2 sequences are SGHRS and YFSETQ. Trimming removed 5 bases from V and 7 bases from J; junction bases left unmatched: 5. The CDR3 here is CASRDREGQPQHF. CDR3 in DNA: TGCGCCAGCAGGGACAGGGAAGGGCAGCCCCAGCATTTT.